The 27 T cell receptor beta chains in this list originate from one sample, sequenced in a study of STAT3 mutations in large granular lymphocyte leukemia. General observations from the study: In T-cell large granular lymphocyte leukemia, about half of patients showed multiple immunodominant subclonotypes.

No antigens are known for them. Clones were read by immunoSEQ multiplex PCR, and TCRdb kept only the in-frame ones, dropping some. This sample has around 9,100 clones, with roughly nine tenths found just once. The material sequenced was peripheral blood mononuclear cells. Every receptor here comes from a man in his sixties with T-cell large granular lymphocyte leukemia. Some clones in this sample may be carry-over from other donors' samples.

The J gene is TRBJ1-2, the V gene TRBV19, with 7 bases identical to TRBD1. Trimming took 7 bases from V and 1 from J; bases not matched to a gene: 15. The CDR3 spans 17 residues. CDR1 LNHDA and CDR2 SQIVND come from the germline V gene (reference sequence). In nucleotides, the CDR3 is TGTGCCAGTACCCCAGGTTGGGACAGAATTAATAACTATGGCTACACCTTC. Residues: CASTPGWDRINNYGYTF.

This clone was counted once. This chain connects TRBV30 to TRBJ1-1; 9 nucleotides match TRBD1. J lost 6 bases, V lost 5 bases, and 13 bases had no gene match. This CDR3 has 15 residues. CDR1 GTSNPN and CDR2 SVGIG come from the germline V gene (reference sequence). DNA for the CDR3: TGTGCCTGGTCTATACAGGGGGCCGCCCTCGCTGAAGCTTTCTTT. It translates to CAWSIQGAALAEAFF.

The CDR3 sequence is CASSQDGTPNLSTNEKLFF. The CDR3 region has the DNA TGCGCCAGCAGCCAAGACGGCACCCCGAACCTGTCAACTAATGAAAAACTGTTTTTT. The rearrangement joins TRBV4-3 to TRBJ1-4; no clear D. Germline V gene data show CDR1 as LGHNA and CDR2 as YSLEER. CDR3 length: 19 residues. Trimming took 0 bases from V and 0 from J, leaving 17 bases between them.

The rearrangement uses TRBV11-2 and TRBJ2-7, with 9 bases that match TRBD1. The length of the CDR3 is 15 residues. V lost 4 bases and J lost 7; bases outside the gene matches: 11. Germline loops: CDR1 SGHAT, CDR2 FQNNGV. CDR3 in DNA: TGTGCCAGCAGCTCGATCAGGACAGGGGCCTGGGAGCAGTACTTC. Translation gives CASSSIRTGAWEQYF. Looking up the rest from reference TRBV11-2 and TRBJ2-7 gives the full variable domain: EAGVAQSPRYKIIEKRQSVAFWCNPISGHATLYWYQQILGQGPKLLIQFQNNGVVDDSQLPKDRFSAERLKGVDSTLKIQPAKLEDSAVYLCASSSIRTGAWEQYFGPGTRLTVT.

This clone was detected once. The chain joins TRBV30 to TRBJ1-2; D is uncertain. CDR3 size: 10 residues. In germline, CDR1 is GTSNPN, CDR2 SVGIG (reference sequence). Trimming left V 1 base short and J 6 bases short, with 3 bases between. The CDR3 coding sequence is TGTGCCTGGAGTGGGAATGGCTACACCTTC. Residues: CAWSGNGYTF.

The chain joins TRBV7-9 to TRBJ2-7, with 8 bases lining up with TRBD2. CDR3 length: 14 residues. CDR1 SEHNR and CDR2 FQNEAQ come from the germline V gene (reference sequence). J lost 3 bases, V lost 3 bases, and 4 bases had no gene match. The chain's CDR3 is CASSFGTSNYEQYF. The CDR3 DNA is TGTGCCAGCAGCTTCGGGACTAGTAACTACGAGCAGTACTTC.

The rearrangement joins TRBV7-8 to TRBJ2-7, with 7 bases aligning to TRBD2. J was trimmed by 2 bases and V by 3 bases; bases with no gene match: 4. The CDR3 has 14 amino acids. Germline V gene sequence: CDR1 SGHVS, CDR2 FQNEAQ. CDR3 coding DNA: TGTGCCAGCAGCTTGGGGGGGATCCCCTACGAGCAGTACTTC. This codes for CASSLGGIPYEQYF.

The genes are TRBV5-1 and TRBJ1-3; 8 bases agree with TRBD1. V lost 0 bases and J lost 4; bases outside the gene matches: 3. Germline values: CDR1 SGHRS, CDR2 YFSETQ. The CDR3 is 15 residues long. Written as DNA, the CDR3 is TGCGCCAGCAGCTTGGGACAGGGGTTCGGAAACACCATATATTTT. As protein: CASSLGQGFGNTIYF.

The V gene is TRBV4-1, the J gene TRBJ2-2; D is uncertain. Germline V gives CDR1 MGHRA, CDR2 YSYEKL. This CDR3 comprises 16 residues. The V end lost 3 bases, the J end lost 4 bases, and 15 bases lay between the germline ends. Written as DNA, the CDR3 is TGCGCCAGCAGCCAGGCAATCGTGTTTGTCACCGGGGAGCTGTTTTTT. This sequence encodes CASSQAIVFVTGELFF.

In DNA form, the CDR3 reads TGCGCCAGCAGTGGCCCTCTCGGTAGCCCCTACGAGCAGTACTTC. Amino acids: CASSGPLGSPYEQYF. The rearrangement joins TRBV10-2 to TRBJ2-7, with D unclear. With 4 bases removed from V and 2 bases from J, the gap between germline ends came to 15 bases. In germline, CDR1 is WSHSY, CDR2 SAAADI. CDR3 length: 15 amino acids.

The chain is built from TRBV28 and TRBJ1-1; the D gene is possibly TRBD1 (5 bases). Trimming left V 3 bases short and J 5 bases short, with 13 bases between. Germline lookup yields CDR1 MDHEN and CDR2 SYDVKM. This CDR3 spans 14 amino acids. CDR3 sequence: CASSFGRALTEAFF. Written as DNA, the CDR3 is TGTGCCAGCAGTTTCGGCAGGGCTCTTACTGAAGCTTTCTTT.

The genes are TRBV10-2 and TRBJ1-1; tentative D call: TRBD1 (5 bases). V was pared by 5 bases and J by 4 bases, with 11 bases between. This CDR3 has 13 residues. Germline V lookup: CDR1 WSHSY, CDR2 SAAADI. In DNA form, the CDR3 reads TGCGCCAGCAGTCCTTCCAGGGTCACTGAAGCTTTCTTT. This gives the protein CASSPSRVTEAFF.

This chain uses TRBV7-2 with TRBJ1-2; tentatively, D is TRBD1 (5 bases). Germline V gene lookup returns CDR1 SGHTA and CDR2 FQGNSA. The CDR3 sequence is 15 residues long. Trimming left V 5 bases short and J 2 bases short, with 15 bases between. In nucleotides, the CDR3 is TGTGCCAGCAGCCTCCCCGGAGGGGTCAACTATGGCTACACCTTC. Translating it yields CASSLPGGVNYGYTF. Based on the CDR3 plus reference TRBV7-2 and TRBJ1-2, the full variable domain is GAGVSQSPSNKVTEKGKDVELRCDPISGHTALYWYRQSLGQGLEFLIYFQGNSAPDKSGLPSDRFSAERTGGSVSTLTIQRTQQEDSAVYLCASSLPGGVNYGYTFGSGTRLTVV.

Here the CDR3 reads CASSSREPRTDTQYF. The CDR3 region has the DNA TGTGCCAGCAGCTCGCGGGAGCCCCGCACAGATACGCAGTATTTT. The chain combines TRBV4-2 with TRBJ2-3; 7 nucleotides align to TRBD2. The germline CDR1 and CDR2 sequences are LGHNA and YNFKEQ. Trimming cost V 5 bases and J 1 base; bases outside gene matches: 6. CDR3 length equals 15 residues.

This sequence joins TRBV5-6 and TRBJ2-6; TRBD1 or TRBD2 may be the D gene (5 bases each). V lost 1 base and J 4 bases, leaving 9 bases between the germline ends. This CDR3 spans 15 amino acids. Germline V CDR1 and CDR2: SGHDT, YYEEEE. CDR3 amino acids: CASSLRGTGANVLTF. The CDR3 DNA reads as TGTGCCAGCAGCTTGAGAGGGACCGGGGCCAACGTCCTGACTTTC.

This chain links TRBV6-1 with TRBJ1-5; no clear D. Germline CDR1 MNHNS, CDR2 SASEGT. Trimming removed 7 bases at V and 2 bases at J, with 12 bases between. The CDR3 totals 14 residues. The CDR3 region is CASTEGVGNQPQHF. The CDR3, as DNA: TGTGCCAGCACCGAGGGAGTGGGCAATCAGCCCCAGCATTTT.

The chain uses TRBV27 and TRBJ1-2; possibly TRBD1 for D (5 bases). The CDR3 consists of 13 residues. Germline-derived CDR1 and CDR2 are MNHEY and SMNVEV (reference sequence). The V end lost 2 bases, the J end lost 7 bases, and 11 bases lay between the germline ends. CDR3 sequence reads: CASSLDWRGGYTF. In DNA, the CDR3 is TGTGCCAGCAGTTTAGACTGGAGGGGTGGCTACACCTTC.

V is TRBV27 and J is TRBJ1-1, with D perhaps TRBD1 (6 bases). Trimming took off 6 bases at V and 4 bases at J, with 18 bases between the two ends. From germline, CDR1 is MNHEY and CDR2 SMNVEV (reference sequence). This CDR3 region has 15 residues. CDR3 coding DNA: TGTGCCAGCAGCTTCCTACAGGGAGCGGCCACTGAAGCTTTCTTT. Translation gives CASSFLQGAATEAFF.

This clone was recorded once. The chain couples TRBV7-2 to TRBJ2-2, with no clear D. CDR1 is SGHTA and CDR2 is FQGNSA in the germline V gene. V was cut by 6 bases and J by 4 bases, with 15 bases left in between. The CDR3 is 15 residues long. CDR3 coding DNA: TGTGCCAGCAGTCCTTCTTGGGCATTCACCGGGGAGCTGTTTTTT. Its protein is CASSPSWAFTGELFF.

The V gene is TRBV5-1, the J gene TRBJ2-5; no reliable D call. V lost 0 bases to trimming and J lost 2 bases, with 8 bases between them. This CDR3 comprises 14 residues. CDR1 and CDR2 from the germline V gene are SGHRS and YFSETQ. The CDR3 DNA reads as TGCGCCAGCAGCTTGGTCAGCCCGCAAGAGACCCAGTACTTC. Its protein product is CASSLVSPQETQYF.

The J gene is TRBJ1-1, the V gene TRBV29-1, with D possibly matching TRBD1 (5 bases). Germline values: CDR1 SQVTM, CDR2 ANQGSEA. The CDR3 is made up of 12 amino acids. V was shortened by 5 bases and J by 4 bases, with 11 bases between the two germline ends. CDR3 sequence reads: CSVQPGRTEAFF. DNA of the CDR3: TGCAGCGTTCAGCCAGGGCGCACTGAAGCTTTCTTT.

J is TRBJ1-1 and V is TRBV7-9; the D is unclear. V was shortened by 5 bases and J by 6 bases, with 7 bases between the two germline ends. The germline CDR1 and CDR2 sequences are SEHNR and FQNEAQ (reference sequence). The CDR3 sequence is 11 residues long. DNA for the CDR3: TGTGCCAGCAGCCCAGTCGCTGAAGCTTTCTTT. It is translated as CASSPVAEAFF. Full variable domain (missing parts from reference TRBV7-9 and TRBJ1-1): DTGVSQNPRHKITKRGQNVTFRCDPISEHNRLYWYRQTLGQGPEFLTYFQNEAQLEKSRLLSDRFSAERPKGSFSTLEIQRTEQGDSAMYLCASSPVAEAFFGQGTRLTVV.

This chain connects TRBV5-6 to TRBJ2-7; no reliable D call. The CDR3 has 14 residues. The V gene lost 4 bases and the J gene lost 0 bases, with 11 bases spanning the gap. CDR1 is SGHDT and CDR2 is YYEEEE in the germline V gene. The CDR3 sequence: CASSTDGSSYEQYF. The CDR3 DNA is TGTGCCAGCAGCACCGACGGATCCTCCTACGAGCAGTACTTC.

This clone was counted a single time. This rearrangement joins TRBV6-1 to TRBJ2-7, with no clear D. Between the trimmed V and J ends, which lost 6 bases and 2 bases, there was a span of 11 bases. The CDR3 runs to 13 residues. Germline assignment: CDR1 MNHNS and CDR2 SASEGT. CDR3 residues: CASSALGPYEQYF. In nucleotides, the CDR3 is TGTGCCAGCAGCGCCCTCGGACCCTACGAGCAGTACTTC.

The V call is TRBV19, the J call TRBJ2-7; 9 positions match TRBD1. The germline V gene encodes CDR1 LNHDA and CDR2 SQIVND (reference sequence). V trimming: 5 bases; J trimming: 4 bases; junction bases outside the gene matches: 6. The CDR3 has 14 residues. The CDR3 is CASSLRTGAYEQYF. CDR3 in DNA: TGTGCCAGTAGTCTCAGGACAGGGGCTTACGAGCAGTACTTC.

The chain links TRBV7-8 to TRBJ1-2, with D possibly being TRBD1 (6 bases). The germline CDR1 and CDR2 sequences are SGHVS and FQNEAQ. Trimming shortened V by 4 bases and J by 6 bases, and 24 bases separated the two germline ends. CDR3 length: 17 amino acids. CDR3 protein: CASSSARIGTLSDGYTF. As DNA, the CDR3 is TGTGCCAGCAGCTCCGCTCGAATCGGGACACTGTCGGATGGCTACACCTTC.

J is TRBJ2-6 and V is TRBV30; D is ambiguous. The germline V gene has CDR1 GTSNPN and CDR2 SVGIG (reference sequence). The CDR3 has 15 amino acids. V was trimmed by 3 bases and J by 0 bases, leaving 9 bases between them. The CDR3 DNA sequence: TGTGCCTGGAGAATCCCTAGCTCTGGGGCCAACGTCCTGACTTTC. This gives the protein CAWRIPSSGANVLTF.